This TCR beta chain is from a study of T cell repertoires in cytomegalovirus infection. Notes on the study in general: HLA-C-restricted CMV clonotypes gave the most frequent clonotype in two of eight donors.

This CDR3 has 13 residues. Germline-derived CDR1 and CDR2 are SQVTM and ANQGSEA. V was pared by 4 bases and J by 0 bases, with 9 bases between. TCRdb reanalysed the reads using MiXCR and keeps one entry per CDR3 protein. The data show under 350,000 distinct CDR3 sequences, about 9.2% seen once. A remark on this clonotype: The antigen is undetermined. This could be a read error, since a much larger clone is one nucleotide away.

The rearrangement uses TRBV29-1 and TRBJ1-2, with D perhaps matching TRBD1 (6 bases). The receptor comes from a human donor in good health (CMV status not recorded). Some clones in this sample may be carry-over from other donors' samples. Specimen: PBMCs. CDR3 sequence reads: CSVGDTSNYGYTF. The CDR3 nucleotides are TGCAGCGTTGGGGACACTTCTAACTATGGCTACACCTTC.